Given below is one T cell receptor (beta chain) in context. The germline CDR1 and CDR2 sequences are SGHNT and YYREEE (reference sequence). V dropped 0 bases and J dropped 7 bases, with 14 bases sitting between them. The CDR3 is 15 amino acids. TCRdb passed the RT-PCR reads through MiXCR, listing each CDR3 protein once. The sample holds 650,000 to 800,000 distinct CDR3 sequences; 12% to 15% are singletons and the top ten take roughly 3.9%. The sequence was collected from a female donor in good health, serving as a healthy control. The sequencing sample was made of memory CD4+ T cells from blood. The J gene is TRBJ2-1, the V gene TRBV5-4; TRBD1 or TRBD2 may be the D gene (6 bases each). Here the CDR3 reads CASSLAGAEGNEQFF. In DNA, the CDR3 is TGTGCCAGCAGCTTGGCGGGGGCCGAGGGAAATGAGCAGTTCTTC. Using reference TRBV5-4 and TRBJ2-1 for the parts outside the CDR3, the full variable domain is ETGVTQSPTHLIKTRGQQVTLRCSSQSGHNTVSWYQQALGQGPQFIFQYYREEENGRGNFPPRFSGLQFPNYSSELNVNALELDDSALYLCASSLAGAEGNEQFFGPGTRLTVL.